This T cell receptor beta chain came from a study of blood T cell repertoires in COVID-19. In the study overall: Some COVID-19 samples were acute and others convalescent; all came from the United States, Italy and Spain. Sample material is recorded as cDNA or gDNA derived from T cells, B-cell-depleted T cells, or PBMCs.

V was cut by 6 bases and J by 0 bases, with 14 bases left in between. The CDR3 consists of 14 residues. Germline CDR1 GTSNPN, CDR2 SVGIG (reference sequence). As processed by the authors: Estimation of nucleated cell counts was performed using reference gene primer amplification. The method was immunoSEQ multiplex PCR; TCRdb's version includes in-frame clones alone and lacks a portion of them. That table furnishes V, J and clone size, whereas the DNA furnished D and trimming. Found here are around 130,000 clones, approximately 83% of them singletons; the top ten hold roughly 15%. The sequenced sample was peripheral blood. This TCR was recovered from a woman in her forties or fifties with acute or convalescent COVID-19. The chain recombines TRBV30 with TRBJ1-2, with D possibly being TRBD1 (5 bases). CDR3 sequence reads: CACQLAGPNYGYTF. The CDR3 DNA reads as TGTGCCTGTCAGCTGGCGGGACCTAACTATGGCTACACCTTC.